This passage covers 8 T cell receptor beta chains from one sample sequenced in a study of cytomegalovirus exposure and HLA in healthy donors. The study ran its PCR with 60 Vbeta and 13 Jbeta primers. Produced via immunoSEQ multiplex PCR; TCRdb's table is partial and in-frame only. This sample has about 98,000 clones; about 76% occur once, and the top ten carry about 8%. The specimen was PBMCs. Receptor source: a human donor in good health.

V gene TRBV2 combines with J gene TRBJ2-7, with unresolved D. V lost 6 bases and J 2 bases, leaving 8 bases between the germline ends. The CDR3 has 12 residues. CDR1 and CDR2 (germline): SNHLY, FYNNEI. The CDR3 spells CASSLEPYEQYF. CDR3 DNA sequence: TGTGCCAGCAGCCTAGAACCCTACGAGCAGTACTTC.

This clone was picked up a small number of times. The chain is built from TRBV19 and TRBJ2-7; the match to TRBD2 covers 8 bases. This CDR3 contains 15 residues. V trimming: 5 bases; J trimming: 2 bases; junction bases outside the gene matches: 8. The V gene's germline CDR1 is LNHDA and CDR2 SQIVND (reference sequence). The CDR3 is CASSYLSGEAYEQYF. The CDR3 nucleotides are TGTGCCAGTAGTTATCTTAGCGGGGAAGCCTACGAGCAGTACTTC.

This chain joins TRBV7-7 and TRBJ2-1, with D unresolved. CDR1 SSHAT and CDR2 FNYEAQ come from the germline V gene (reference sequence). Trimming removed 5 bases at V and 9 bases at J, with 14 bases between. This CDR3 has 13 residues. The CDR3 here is CASSPHLYGEQFF. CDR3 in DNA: TGTGCCAGCAGCCCCCACTTGTACGGTGAGCAGTTCTTC.

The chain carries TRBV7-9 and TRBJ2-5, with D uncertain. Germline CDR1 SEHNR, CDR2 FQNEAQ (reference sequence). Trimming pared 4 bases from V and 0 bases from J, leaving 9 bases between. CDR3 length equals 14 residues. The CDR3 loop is CASSSTVYQETQYF. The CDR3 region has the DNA TGTGCCAGCAGCTCAACAGTGTACCAAGAGACCCAGTACTTC.

The CDR3 nucleotides are TGTGCCAGCCTAAAGCGGGAGGGCCCTCGGATCGGGGAGCTGTTTTTT. It specifies CASLKREGPRIGELFF. The V and J genes are TRBV19 and TRBJ2-2; TRBD2 agrees at 10 bases. J gave up 7 bases and V 9 bases, and 14 bases lay outside the gene matches. This CDR3 spans 16 amino acids. Germline lookup yields CDR1 LNHDA and CDR2 SQIVND (reference sequence).

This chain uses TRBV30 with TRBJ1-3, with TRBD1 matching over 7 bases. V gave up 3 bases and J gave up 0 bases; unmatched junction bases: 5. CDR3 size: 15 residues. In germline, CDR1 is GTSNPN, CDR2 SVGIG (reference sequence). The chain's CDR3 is CAWSRDSGSGNTIYF. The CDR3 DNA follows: TGTGCCTGGAGCCGGGACAGCGGCTCTGGAAACACCATATATTTT.

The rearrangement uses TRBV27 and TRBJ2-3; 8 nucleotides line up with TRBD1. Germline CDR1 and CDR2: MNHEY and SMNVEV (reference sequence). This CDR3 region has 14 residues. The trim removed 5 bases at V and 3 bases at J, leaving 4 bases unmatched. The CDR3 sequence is CASSIRQGTDTQYF. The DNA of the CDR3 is TGTGCCAGCAGTATACGACAGGGGACAGATACGCAGTATTTT.

The CDR3 reads CASSLAPRDFHEQYF. CDR3 nucleotides: TGTGCCAGCAGCTTGGCCCCCCGGGACTTCCACGAGCAGTACTTC. This rearrangement joins TRBV5-4 to TRBJ2-7, with a tentative D call TRBD2 (6 bases). This CDR3 is 15 amino acids long. In germline, CDR1 is SGHNT, CDR2 YYREEE (reference sequence). The V gene lost 0 bases and the J gene lost 5 bases, with 15 bases spanning the gap.